The present T cell receptor beta chain was sequenced within a study of T cell responses to AZD1222 COVID-19 vaccine. Note on this clone: Its target is not known.

Repertoires were generated with immunoSEQ multiplex PCR, while TCRdb's copy carries only in-frame clones and drops some. The sample lists 100,000 or so clones, less than 90% occurring once. Study-level results: Targeting of unmutated variant regions was reportedly seen in nearly half of spike-specific TCRs. Clonal diversity was possibly underestimated, and the donors were mostly white British, with more females.

The germline V and J ends were trimmed by 7 bases and 0 bases, with 9 bases remaining between them. This CDR3 contains 13 residues. Germline loops: CDR1 SGHAT, CDR2 FQNNGV. J is TRBJ1-1 and V is TRBV11-2; a weak D match, TRBD1 (5 bases). The receptor's source is an adult in good health. The source material was peripheral blood, sampled on day 0 of AZD1222 vaccination. Written as DNA, the CDR3 is TGTGCCAGCATCAAACAGGTGAACACTGAAGCTTTCTTT. It translates to CASIKQVNTEAFF. Complete variable domain (other parts from reference TRBV11-2 and TRBJ1-1): EAGVAQSPRYKIIEKRQSVAFWCNPISGHATLYWYQQILGQGPKLLIQFQNNGVVDDSQLPKDRFSAERLKGVDSTLKIQPAKLEDSAVYLCASIKQVNTEAFFGQGTRLTVV.